This T cell receptor beta chain stems from a study of blood T cells in healthy people across ages. A J-beta primer mix and a sample-barcoded 5' primer were used in a second PCR of roughly 7 to 12 cycles. TCRdb redid the calling of the 5' RACE reads with MiXCR, one entry per CDR3 protein. The table records roughly 410,000 distinct CDR3 sequences, roughly half of them present only once. From germline, CDR1 is MRHNA and CDR2 SNTAGT. The CDR3 runs 16 residues. V lost 0 bases, J lost 2 bases, and 12 bases lay in between. The receptor's source is a man in his 60s in good health. The sequencing sample was made of blood. The chain links TRBV6-4 to TRBJ2-3; possibly TRBD2 for D (6 bases). This chain's CDR3 is CASSDSSGGDTDTQYF. The CDR3 DNA follows: TGTGCCAGCAGTGACTCGAGTGGAGGGGACACAGATACGCAGTATTTT.